This T cell receptor beta chain was found in a study of cytomegalovirus exposure and HLA in healthy donors. The junction had 6 bases not matched to a gene; V was cut back by 5 bases and J by 4 bases. The CDR3 sequence is 16 residues long. Germline assignment: CDR1 SNHLY and CDR2 FYNNEI. This table comes from immunoSEQ multiplex PCR, and its TCRdb copy is limited to in-frame clones, with some not included. The repertoire holds about 360,000 clones, with 86% as singletons. The V call is TRBV2, the J call TRBJ2-2, with 11 nucleotides matching TRBD2. This sequence was found in a woman aged 18-29 years in good health and CMV-seronegative. Material: PBMCs. The CDR3 spells CASSILAGVTTGELFF. The CDR3 region has the DNA TGTGCCAGCAGTATACTAGCGGGAGTAACCACCGGGGAGCTGTTTTTT. Supplemented by reference TRBV2 and TRBJ2-2, the full variable domain reads EPEVTQTPSHQVTQMGQEVILRCVPISNHLYFYWYRQILGQKVEFLVSFYNNEISEKSEIFDDQFSVERPDGSNFTLKIRSTKLEDSAMYFCASSILAGVTTGELFFGEGSRLTVL.